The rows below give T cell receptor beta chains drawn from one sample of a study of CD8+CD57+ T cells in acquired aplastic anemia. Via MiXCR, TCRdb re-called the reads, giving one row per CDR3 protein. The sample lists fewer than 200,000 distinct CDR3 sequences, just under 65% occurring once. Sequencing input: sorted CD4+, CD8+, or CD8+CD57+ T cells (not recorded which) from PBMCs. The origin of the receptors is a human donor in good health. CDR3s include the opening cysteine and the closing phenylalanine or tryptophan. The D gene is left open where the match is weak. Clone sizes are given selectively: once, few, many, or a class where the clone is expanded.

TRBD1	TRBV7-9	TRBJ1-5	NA	TGTGCCAGCAGTGGGGACAGGGGAAATCAGCCCCAGCATTTT	CASSGDRGNQPQHF
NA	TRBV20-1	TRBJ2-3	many	TGCAGTGCTAGCCCCGGGGGCTTGAGCACAGATACGCAGTATTTT	CSASPGGLSTDTQYF
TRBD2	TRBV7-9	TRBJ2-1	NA	TGTGCCAGCAGCCCCGGGACGCGGGGGAATGAGCAGTTCTTC	CASSPGTRGNEQFF
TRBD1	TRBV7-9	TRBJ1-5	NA	TGTGCCAGCAGCTTAGATAGGGGGCTAGGTCAGCCCCAGCATTTT	CASSLDRGLGQPQHF
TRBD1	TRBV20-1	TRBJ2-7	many	TGCAGTGCAGAAGACAGGGGGCGGGAGCAGTACTTC	CSAEDRGREQYF
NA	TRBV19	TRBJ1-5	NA	TGTGCCAGTAGTGTTAGGGATTCGAATCAGCCCCAGCATTTT	CASSVRDSNQPQHF
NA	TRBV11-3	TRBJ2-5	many	TGTGCCAGCGGGCACAGGTTAATACAAGAGACCCAGTACTTC	CASGHRLIQETQYF
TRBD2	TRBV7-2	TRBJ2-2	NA	TGTGCCAGCACCAATAGCGGGCGCACCGGGGAGCTGTTTTTT	CASTNSGRTGELFF
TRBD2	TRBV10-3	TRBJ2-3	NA	TGTGCCATCAGCGCGGCTAGCGGGAGCTCAACAGATACGCAGTATTTT	CAISAASGSSTDTQYF
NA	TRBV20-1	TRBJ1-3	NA	TGCAGTGCTAGAGAGGGACGGACTGGAAACACCATATATTTT	CSAREGRTGNTIYF
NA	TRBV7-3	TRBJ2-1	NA	TGTGCCAGCAGCTTATCTCTCTCCAATGAGCAGTTCTTC	CASSLSLSNEQFF
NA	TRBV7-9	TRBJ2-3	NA	TGTGCCAGCAGCTTAGGTGGGGCTTACCAGGATACGCAGTATTTT	CASSLGGAYQDTQYF
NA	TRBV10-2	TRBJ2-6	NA	TGCGCCAGCAGTGAAAGGAGGGCTGGGGCCAACGTCCTGACTTTC	CASSERRAGANVLTF
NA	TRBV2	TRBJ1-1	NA	TGTGCCAGCAGTGGCCCTAGCGGGGGGGCAGATACGCTCGCTTTCTTT	CASSGPSGGADTLAFF
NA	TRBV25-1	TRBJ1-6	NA	TGTGCCAGCATTGATAATGGTGGGTGGGACTCACCCCTCCACTTT	CASIDNGGWDSPLHF
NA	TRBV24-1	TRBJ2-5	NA	TGTGCCACCAGTGACGGGGGACAAGAGACCCAGTACTTC	CATSDGGQETQYF
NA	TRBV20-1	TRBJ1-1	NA	TGCAGTGCGGGATCAGGGGCAGTCACTGAAGCTTTCTTT	CSAGSGAVTEAFF
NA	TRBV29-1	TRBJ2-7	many	TGCAGCGTTGAAGAGAGAGCGACAGATAGATCCTACGAGCAGTACTTC	CSVEERATDRSYEQYF
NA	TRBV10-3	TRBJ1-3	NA	TGTGCCATCAGTGGGGTTCTCTCTGGAAACACCATATATTTT	CAISGVLSGNTIYF
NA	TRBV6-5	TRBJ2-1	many	TGTGCCAGCAGTTCCGGGACGCGGAGCCTCAATGAGCAGTTCTTC	CASSSGTRSLNEQFF
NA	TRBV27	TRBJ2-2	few	TGTGCCAGTATCCCGGGGGAGCTGTTTTTT	CASIPGELFF
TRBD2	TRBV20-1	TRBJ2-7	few	TGCAGTGCTAGCTTAGCGGGGGGATCAAGCTCCTACGAGCAGTACTTC	CSASLAGGSSSYEQYF
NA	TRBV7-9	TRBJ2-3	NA	TGTGCGTACCAAGGGGATACGCAGTATTTT	CAYQGDTQYF
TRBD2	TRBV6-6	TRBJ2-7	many	TGTGCCAGCAGTTCACGGGAGGGCCGCCACGAGCAGTACTTC	CASSSREGRHEQYF
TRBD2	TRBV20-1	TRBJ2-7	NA	TGCAGTGCTACTAGCGGGGACTCCTACGAGCAGTACTTC	CSATSGDSYEQYF
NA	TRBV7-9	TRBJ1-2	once	TGTGCCAGCAGCAGCGAGGGGACGGGGGGCTACACCTTC	CASSSEGTGGYTF
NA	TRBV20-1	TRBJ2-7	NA	TGCAGTGCCCCACCGACAGGTACCTACGAGCAGCACTTC	CSAPPTGTYEQHF
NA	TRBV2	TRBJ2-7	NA	TGTGCCAGCAGTGGCGGGACCGCGGAGGACGAGCAGTACTTC	CASSGGTAEDEQYF
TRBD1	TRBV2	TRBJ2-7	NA	TGTGCCAGCGGGACAGCAGTCTACGAGCAGTACTTC	CASGTAVYEQYF
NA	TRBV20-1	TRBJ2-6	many	TGCAGTGCCCCAACCACGGCCAACGTCCTGACTTTC	CSAPTTANVLTF
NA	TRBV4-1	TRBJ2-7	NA	TGCGCCAGCAGCCAACTAGATACCTACGAGCAGTACTTC	CASSQLDTYEQYF
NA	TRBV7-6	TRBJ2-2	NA	TGTGCCAGCAGCTCCGCGGAGGGTGGTATCGGGGAGCTGTTTTTT	CASSSAEGGIGELFF
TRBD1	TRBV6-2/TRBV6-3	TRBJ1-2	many	TGTGCCAGCAGTCCCGGGACAGTTTCTGGCTACACCTTC	CASSPGTVSGYTF
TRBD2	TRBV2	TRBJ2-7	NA	TGTGCCAGCAGTGAAAACACCGGGACTAGCGCCGGCGAGCAGTACTTC	CASSENTGTSAGEQYF
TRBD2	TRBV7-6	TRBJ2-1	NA	TGTGCCAGCAGCTTAGAGGGGACTAGCGCCTACAATGAGCAGTTCTTC	CASSLEGTSAYNEQFF
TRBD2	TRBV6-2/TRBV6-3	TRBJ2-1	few	TGTGCCAGCAGTCCCGGGACTAACAATGAGCAGTTCTTC	CASSPGTNNEQFF
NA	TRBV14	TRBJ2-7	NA	TGTGCCAGCAGCCAGGGACACCGTCCCTACGAGCAGTACTTC	CASSQGHRPYEQYF
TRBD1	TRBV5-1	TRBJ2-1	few	TGCGCCAGCAGCCTTGAGGGGGCGGCCTACAATGAGCAGTTCTTC	CASSLEGAAYNEQFF
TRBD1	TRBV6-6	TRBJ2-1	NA	TGTGCCAGCAATGTACCGAGGGACAGCTACTCCCCTGAACGTTACGATGAGCAGTTCTTC	CASNVPRDSYSPERYDEQFF
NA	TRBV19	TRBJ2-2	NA	TGTGCCAGTAGTCCCCAGACAGCGAACACCGGGGAGCTGTTTTTT	CASSPQTANTGELFF
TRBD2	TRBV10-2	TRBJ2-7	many	TGCGCCAGCAGTGATGGCGGGAGGCCATCCTACGAGCAGTACTTC	CASSDGGRPSYEQYF
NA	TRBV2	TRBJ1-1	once	TGTGCCAGCTCACGGGAACAGGGGAACACTGAAGCTTTCTTT	CASSREQGNTEAFF
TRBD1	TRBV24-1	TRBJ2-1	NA	TGTGCCACCAGTGATTTAGGACAGGGGAAATCCTACAATGAGCAGCTCTTC	CATSDLGQGKSYNEQLF
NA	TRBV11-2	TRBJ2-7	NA	TGTGCCACAAACTCGGGCCGAACCGGGGAGCAGTACTTC	CATNSGRTGEQYF
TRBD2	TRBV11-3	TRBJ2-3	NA	TGTGCCAGCAGCTTAGATCGTCTAGCGGGAGGGCCAAATACGCAGTATTTT	CASSLDRLAGGPNTQYF
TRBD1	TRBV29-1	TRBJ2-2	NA	TGCAGCGTTATCGACGACAGGGCCGGCGGGGAGCTGTTTTTT	CSVIDDRAGGELFF
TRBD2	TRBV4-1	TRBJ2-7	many	TGCGCCAGCAGCCCTCGAGCGGGAGGATCCTACGAGCAGTACTTC	CASSPRAGGSYEQYF
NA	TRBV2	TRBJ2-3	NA	TGTGCCAGCAGGGTGGAGGGGGCTACAGATACGCAGTATTTT	CASRVEGATDTQYF
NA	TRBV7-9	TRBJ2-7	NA	TGTGCCAGCAGCTCCGGCGGACAGTACTACGAGCAGTACTTC	CASSSGGQYYEQYF
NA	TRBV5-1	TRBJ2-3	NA	TGCGCCAGCAGCCTGGCAGTTACGGATACGCAGTATTTT	CASSLAVTDTQYF
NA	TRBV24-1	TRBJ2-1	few	TGTGCCACCAGTGATTTGGGCAGCTACAATGAGCAGTTCTTC	CATSDLGSYNEQFF
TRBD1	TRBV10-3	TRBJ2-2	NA	TGTGCCATCAGTGATAAACAGGGGGTCGGGGAGCTGTTTTTT	CAISDKQGVGELFF
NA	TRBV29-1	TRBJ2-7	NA	TGCAGCGTTGTGGAGGACGTCTACGAGCAGTACTTC	CSVVEDVYEQYF
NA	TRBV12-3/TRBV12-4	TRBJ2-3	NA	TGTGCCAGCAGTTTAAAGGGCAGGGGGGGGAAAGATACGCAGTATTTT	CASSLKGRGGKDTQYF
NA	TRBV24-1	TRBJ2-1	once	TGTGCCATCTCACCCGGGTCCAGCTCCTACAATGAGCAGTTCTTC	CAISPGSSSYNEQFF
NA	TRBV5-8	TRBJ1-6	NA	TGTGCCAGCAGTCTTCAGGGCCCTTATAATTCACCCCTCCACTTT	CASSLQGPYNSPLHF
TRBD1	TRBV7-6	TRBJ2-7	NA	TGTGCCAGCAGCGTGACAGGGGATGTCTACGAGCAGTACTTC	CASSVTGDVYEQYF
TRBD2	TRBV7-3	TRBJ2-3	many	TGTGCCAGCAGCTACTTAGCGGGAGACACAGATACGCAGTATTTT	CASSYLAGDTDTQYF
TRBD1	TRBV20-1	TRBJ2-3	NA	TGCAGTGAGGGAGGACAGGGGAAGGCAGATACGCAGTATTTT	CSEGGQGKADTQYF